Listed below are T cell receptor beta chains from one sample, sequenced in a study of PD-1 blockade in classical Hodgkin lymphoma. Sequencing was performed with immunoSEQ multiplex PCR; in TCRdb, only in-frame clones are kept and a portion is missing. The repertoire holds some 95,000 clones, with roughly 87% as singletons. Sequenced material: peripheral blood mononuclear cells (PBMCs), taken before the second cycle of nivolumab. These receptors came from a human donor with classical Hodgkin lymphoma. Each CDR3 is given with its conserved first and last residue. Fields, in order: J gene, V gene, D gene, clone size, CDR3 DNA, CDR3 protein. A D gene is named only where the DNA matches it firmly. Only some rows state a clone size, as once, few, many or a class for expanded clones.

>TRBJ2-7|TRBV10-3|TRBD2|.
TGTGCCACCAAGCACCCGGCGGGAGGGGGAGAGCAGTACTTC
CATKHPAGGGEQYF
>TRBJ1-5|TRBV7-8|TRBD1|.
TGTGCCAGCAGCCCCAGGACAGGGGGATCTACTCAGCCCCAGCATTTT
CASSPRTGGSTQPQHF
>TRBJ2-7|TRBV15|.|.
TGTGCCACCAGCAGTCCGGGTTACGAGCAGTACTTC
CATSSPGYEQYF
>TRBJ2-7|TRBV14|TRBD1|.
TGTGCCAGCAGCCAAGTGAAGGACAGGGGGCGCGAGCAGTACTTC
CASSQVKDRGREQYF
>TRBJ1-1|TRBV29-1|.|once
TGCAGCGAGAAAGGGGGGCAGAACACTGAAGCTTTCTTT
CSEKGGQNTEAFF
>TRBJ1-5|TRBV4-1|.|.
TGCGCCAGCAGCCAAGACAGCGGAAATCAGCCCCAGCATTTT
CASSQDSGNQPQHF
>TRBJ1-5|TRBV19|TRBD1|.
TGTGCCAGTAGTATATATCGGGTGACAGGGGGCTTCTATCAGCCCCAGCATTTT
CASSIYRVTGGFYQPQHF
>TRBJ2-3|TRBV5-5|.|few
TGTGCCAGCAGCGTGTGGGGGGCTGATACGCAGTATTTT
CASSVWGADTQYF
>TRBJ2-7|TRBV5-1|TRBD2|.
TGCGCCAGCAGCTTGGAAGTAGCGGGAACCTACGAGCAGTACTTC
CASSLEVAGTYEQYF
>TRBJ2-5|TRBV28|TRBD2|.
TGTGCCAGCAGTTTTGGGACTAAGGGGTCCCAGTACTTC
CASSFGTKGSQYF
>TRBJ2-2|TRBV5-1|TRBD1|.
TGCGCCGGAAGGGACAGAACCACCGGGGAGCTGTTTTTT
CAGRDRTTGELFF
>TRBJ1-2|TRBV5-6|.|.
TGTGCCAGCAGCAGGACAGAGATTTATGGCTACACCTTC
CASSRTEIYGYTF
>TRBJ1-4|TRBV19|.|.
TGTGCCAGCACTGGACAGTTCTCCGAAAAACTGTTTTTT
CASTGQFSEKLFF
>TRBJ2-1|TRBV19|TRBD1|.
TGTGCCAGTAGCGAACAGGGGATGTTATCCAATGAGCAGTTCTTC
CASSEQGMLSNEQFF
>TRBJ1-6|TRBV6-6|.|.
TGTGCCAGCAGTCCCCCGGACGATTCACCCCTCCACTTT
CASSPPDDSPLHF
>TRBJ2-3|TRBV28|TRBD2|.
TGTGCCAGCAGTTCCCCCAGGTGGGCGGGGGGTAGCCCTCATACGCAGTATTTT
CASSSPRWAGGSPHTQYF
>TRBJ2-6|TRBV28|.|.
TGTGCCAGCAGTTTGAGAGAATCTGGGGCCAACGTCCTGACTTTC
CASSLRESGANVLTF
>TRBJ1-2|TRBV27|TRBD1|few
TGTGCCAGCAGTTTACTGGGACAGGGGAAAGGGTCCTATGGCTACACCTTC
CASSLLGQGKGSYGYTF
>TRBJ1-2|TRBV27|TRBD1|few
TGTGCCAGCAGTTTATTAGGGGGCGATAACTATGGCTACACCTTC
CASSLLGGDNYGYTF
>TRBJ2-7|TRBV9|TRBD1|few
TGTGCCAGCAGCCCGCGGACAGGGACCTACGAGCAGTACTTC
CASSPRTGTYEQYF
>TRBJ2-7|TRBV7-2|.|.
TGTGCCAGCAGCTTAAACGTCCCCTTCTACGAGCAGTACTTC
CASSLNVPFYEQYF
>TRBJ2-3|TRBV6-5|.|.
TGTGCCAGCAGCCAGGGAGGAGATACGCAGTATTTT
CASSQGGDTQYF
>TRBJ2-2|TRBV12-5|.|.
TGTGCTAGTGCCTCAGGACAAACGAACACCGGGGAGCTGTTTTTT
CASASGQTNTGELFF
>TRBJ1-5|TRBV2|.|.
TGTGCCAGCAGCCAGGGTATACACACGAACTCTCAGCCCCAGCATTTT
CASSQGIHTNSQPQHF
>TRBJ2-1|TRBV11-1|TRBD2|.
TGTGCCAGCAGTTTGGGACTAGCGAACTACAATGAGCAGTTCTTC
CASSLGLANYNEQFF
>TRBJ2-7|TRBV2|.|.
TGTGCCAGCCAAATCGGACGGAACACCTACGAGCAGTACTTC
CASQIGRNTYEQYF